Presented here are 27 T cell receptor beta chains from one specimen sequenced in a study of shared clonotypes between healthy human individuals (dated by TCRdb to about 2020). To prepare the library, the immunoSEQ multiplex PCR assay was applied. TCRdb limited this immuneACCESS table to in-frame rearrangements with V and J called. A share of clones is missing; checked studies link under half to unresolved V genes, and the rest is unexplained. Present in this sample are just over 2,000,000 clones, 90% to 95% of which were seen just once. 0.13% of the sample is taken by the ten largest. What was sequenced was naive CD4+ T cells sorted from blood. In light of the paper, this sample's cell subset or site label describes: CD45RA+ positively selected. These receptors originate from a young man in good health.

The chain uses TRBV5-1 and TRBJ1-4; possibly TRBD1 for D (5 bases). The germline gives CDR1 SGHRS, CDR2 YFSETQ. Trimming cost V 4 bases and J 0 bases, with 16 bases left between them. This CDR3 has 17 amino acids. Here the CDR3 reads CASSRGPLTATNEKLFF. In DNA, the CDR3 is TGCGCCAGCAGCCGTGGCCCTTTGACAGCAACTAATGAAAAACTGTTTTTT.

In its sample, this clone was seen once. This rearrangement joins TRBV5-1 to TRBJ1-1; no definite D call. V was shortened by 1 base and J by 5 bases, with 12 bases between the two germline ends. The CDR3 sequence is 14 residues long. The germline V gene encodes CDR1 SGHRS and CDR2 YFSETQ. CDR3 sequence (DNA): TGCGCCAGCAGCTTGATTGACACGCTGACTGAAGCTTTCTTT. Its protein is CASSLIDTLTEAFF.

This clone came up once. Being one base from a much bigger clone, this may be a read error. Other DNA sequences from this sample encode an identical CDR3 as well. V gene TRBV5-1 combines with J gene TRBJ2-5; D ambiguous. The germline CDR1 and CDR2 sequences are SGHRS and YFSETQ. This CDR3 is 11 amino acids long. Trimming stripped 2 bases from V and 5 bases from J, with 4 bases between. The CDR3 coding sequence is TGCGCCAGCAGCTTCCAGGAGACCCAGTACTTC. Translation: CASSFQETQYF.

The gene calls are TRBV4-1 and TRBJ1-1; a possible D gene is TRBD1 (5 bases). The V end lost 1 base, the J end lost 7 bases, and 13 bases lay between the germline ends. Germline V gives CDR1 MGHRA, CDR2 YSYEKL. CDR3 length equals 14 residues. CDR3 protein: CASSQAPTVGEAFF. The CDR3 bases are TGCGCCAGCAGCCAAGCCCCGACAGTTGGTGAAGCTTTCTTT.

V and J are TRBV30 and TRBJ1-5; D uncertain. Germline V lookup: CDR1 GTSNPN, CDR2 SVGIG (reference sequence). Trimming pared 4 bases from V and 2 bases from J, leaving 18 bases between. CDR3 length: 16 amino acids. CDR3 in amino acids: CAWMTKGQGGNQPQHF. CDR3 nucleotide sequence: TGTGCCTGGATGACCAAAGGGCAAGGCGGCAATCAGCCCCAGCATTTT.

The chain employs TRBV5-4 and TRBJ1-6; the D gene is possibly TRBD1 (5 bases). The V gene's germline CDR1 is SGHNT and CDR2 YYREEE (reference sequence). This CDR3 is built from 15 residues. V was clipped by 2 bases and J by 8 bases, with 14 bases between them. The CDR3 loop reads CASSLDLGTDSPLHF. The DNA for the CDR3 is TGTGCCAGCAGCTTAGACCTTGGGACGGATTCACCCCTCCACTTT. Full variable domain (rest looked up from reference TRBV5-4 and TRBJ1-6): ETGVTQSPTHLIKTRGQQVTLRCSSQSGHNTVSWYQQALGQGPQFIFQYYREEENGRGNFPPRFSGLQFPNYSSELNVNALELDDSALYLCASSLDLGTDSPLHFGNGTRLTVT.

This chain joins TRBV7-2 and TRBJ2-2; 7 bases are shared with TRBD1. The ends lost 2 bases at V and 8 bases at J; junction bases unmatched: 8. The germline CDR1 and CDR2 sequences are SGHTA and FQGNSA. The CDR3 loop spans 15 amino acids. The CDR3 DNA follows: TGTGCCAGCAGCTTATTCCAGGGGGTCTCTGGGGAGCTGTTTTTT. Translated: CASSLFQGVSGELFF.

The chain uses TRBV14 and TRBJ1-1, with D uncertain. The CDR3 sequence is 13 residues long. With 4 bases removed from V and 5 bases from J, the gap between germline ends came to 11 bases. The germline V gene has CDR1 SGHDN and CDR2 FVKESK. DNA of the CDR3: TGTGCCAGCAGCCCCGGAATTTGGACTGAAGCTTTCTTT. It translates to CASSPGIWTEAFF.

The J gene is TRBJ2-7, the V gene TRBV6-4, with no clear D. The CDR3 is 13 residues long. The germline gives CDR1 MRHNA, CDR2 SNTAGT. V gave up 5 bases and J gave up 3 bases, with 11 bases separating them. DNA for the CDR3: TGTGCCAGCAGTCTTCAGGCTTACTACGAGCAGTACTTC. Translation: CASSLQAYYEQYF.

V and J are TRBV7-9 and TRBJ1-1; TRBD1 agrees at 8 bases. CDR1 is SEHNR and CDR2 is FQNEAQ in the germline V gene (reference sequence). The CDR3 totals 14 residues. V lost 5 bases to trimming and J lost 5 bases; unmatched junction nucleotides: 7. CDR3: CASSGRGQGTEAFF. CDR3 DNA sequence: TGTGCCAGCAGCGGCCGAGGACAGGGTACTGAAGCTTTCTTT. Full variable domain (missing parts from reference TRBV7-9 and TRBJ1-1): DTGVSQNPRHKITKRGQNVTFRCDPISEHNRLYWYRQTLGQGPEFLTYFQNEAQLEKSRLLSDRFSAERPKGSFSTLEIQRTEQGDSAMYLCASSGRGQGTEAFFGQGTRLTVV.

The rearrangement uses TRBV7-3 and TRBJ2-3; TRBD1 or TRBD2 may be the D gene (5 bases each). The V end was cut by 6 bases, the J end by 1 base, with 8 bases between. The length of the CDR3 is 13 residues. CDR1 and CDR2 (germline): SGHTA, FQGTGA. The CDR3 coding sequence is TGTGCCAGCAGAAGAGGGGGCACAGATACGCAGTATTTT. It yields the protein CASRRGGTDTQYF.

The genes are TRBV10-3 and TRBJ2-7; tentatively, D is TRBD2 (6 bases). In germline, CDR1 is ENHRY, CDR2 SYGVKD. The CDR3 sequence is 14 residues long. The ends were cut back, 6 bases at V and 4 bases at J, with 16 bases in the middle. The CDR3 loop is CAISGTGVVYEQYF. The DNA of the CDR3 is TGTGCCATCAGCGGGACGGGGGTTGTGTACGAGCAGTACTTC.

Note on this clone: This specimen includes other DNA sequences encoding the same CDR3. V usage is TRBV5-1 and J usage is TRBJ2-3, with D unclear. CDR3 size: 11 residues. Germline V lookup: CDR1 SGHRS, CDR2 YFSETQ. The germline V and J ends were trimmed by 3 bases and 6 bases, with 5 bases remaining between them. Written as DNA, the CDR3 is TGCGCCAGCAGCTCCAGGGATACGCAGTATTTT. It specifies CASSSRDTQYF.

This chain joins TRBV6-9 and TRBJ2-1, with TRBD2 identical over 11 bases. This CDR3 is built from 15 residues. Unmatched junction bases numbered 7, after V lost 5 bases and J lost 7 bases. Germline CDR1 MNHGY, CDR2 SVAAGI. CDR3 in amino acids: CASSDLAGGGNEQFF. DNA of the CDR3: TGTGCCAGCAGTGACTTAGCGGGAGGGGGGAATGAGCAGTTCTTC.

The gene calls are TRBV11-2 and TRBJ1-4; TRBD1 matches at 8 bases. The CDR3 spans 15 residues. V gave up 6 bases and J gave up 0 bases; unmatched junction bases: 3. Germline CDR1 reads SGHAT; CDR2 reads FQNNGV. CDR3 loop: CASRETGATNEKLFF. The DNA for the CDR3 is TGTGCCAGCAGGGAGACAGGGGCAACTAATGAAAAACTGTTTTTT.

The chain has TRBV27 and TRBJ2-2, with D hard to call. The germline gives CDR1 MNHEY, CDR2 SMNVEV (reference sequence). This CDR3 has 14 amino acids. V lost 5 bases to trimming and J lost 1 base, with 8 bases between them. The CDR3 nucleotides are TGTGCCAGCAGTACGAACCTGAACACCGGGGAGCTGTTTTTT. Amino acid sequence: CASSTNLNTGELFF.

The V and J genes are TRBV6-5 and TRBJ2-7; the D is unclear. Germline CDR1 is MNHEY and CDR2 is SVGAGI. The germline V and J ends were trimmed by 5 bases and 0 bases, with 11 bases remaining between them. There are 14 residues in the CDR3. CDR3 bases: TGTGCCAGCAGTATCAGTTTTACCTCCTACGAGCAGTACTTC. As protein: CASSISFTSYEQYF.

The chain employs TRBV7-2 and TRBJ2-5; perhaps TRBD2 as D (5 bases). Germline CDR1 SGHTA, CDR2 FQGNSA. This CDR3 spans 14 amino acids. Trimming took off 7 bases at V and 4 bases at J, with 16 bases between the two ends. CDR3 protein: CASTEGRVRETQYF. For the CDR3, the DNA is TGTGCCAGCACTGAGGGTAGGGTTCGAGAGACCCAGTACTTC. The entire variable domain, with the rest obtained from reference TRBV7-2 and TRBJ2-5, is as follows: GAGVSQSPSNKVTEKGKDVELRCDPISGHTALYWYRQSLGQGLEFLIYFQGNSAPDKSGLPSDRFSAERTGGSVSTLTIQRTQQEDSAVYLCASTEGRVRETQYFGPGTRLLVL.

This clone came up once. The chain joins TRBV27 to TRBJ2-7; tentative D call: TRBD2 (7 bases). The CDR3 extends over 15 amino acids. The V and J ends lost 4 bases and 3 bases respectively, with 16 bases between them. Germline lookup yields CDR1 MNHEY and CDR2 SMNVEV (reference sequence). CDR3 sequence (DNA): TGTGCCAGCAGTTCCTTTGGGGGGGGACACTACGAGCAGTACTTC. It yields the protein CASSSFGGGHYEQYF.

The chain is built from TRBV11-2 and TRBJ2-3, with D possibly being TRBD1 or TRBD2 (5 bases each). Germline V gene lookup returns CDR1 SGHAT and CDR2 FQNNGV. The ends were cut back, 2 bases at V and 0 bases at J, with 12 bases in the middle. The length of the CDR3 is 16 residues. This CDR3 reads CASSLFGTASTDTQYF. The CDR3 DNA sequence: TGTGCCAGCAGCTTATTCGGGACGGCTAGCACAGATACGCAGTATTTT.

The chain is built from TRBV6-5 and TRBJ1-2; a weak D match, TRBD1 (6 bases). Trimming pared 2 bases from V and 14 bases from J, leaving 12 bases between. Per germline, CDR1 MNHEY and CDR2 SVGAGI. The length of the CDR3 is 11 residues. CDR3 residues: CASSYAGQRTF. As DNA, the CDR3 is TGTGCCAGCAGTTACGCGGGACAAAGGACCTTC.

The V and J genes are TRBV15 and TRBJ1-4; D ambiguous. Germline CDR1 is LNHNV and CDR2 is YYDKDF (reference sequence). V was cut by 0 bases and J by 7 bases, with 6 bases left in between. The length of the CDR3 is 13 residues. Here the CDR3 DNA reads TGTGCCACCAGCAGAGAACGGCCTGAAAAACTGTTTTTT. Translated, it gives CATSRERPEKLFF. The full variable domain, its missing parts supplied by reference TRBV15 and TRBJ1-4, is DAMVIQNPRYQVTQFGKPVTLSCSQTLNHNVMYWYQQKSSQAPKLLFHYYDKDFNNEADTPDNFQSRRPNTSFCFLDIRSPGLGDTAMYLCATSRERPEKLFFGSGTQLSVL.

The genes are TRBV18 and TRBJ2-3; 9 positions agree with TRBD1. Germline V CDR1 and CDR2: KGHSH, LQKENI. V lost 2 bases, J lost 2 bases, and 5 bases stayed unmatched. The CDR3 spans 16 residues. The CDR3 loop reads CASSPRTGAATDTQYF. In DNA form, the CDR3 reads TGTGCCAGCTCACCAAGGACAGGGGCCGCCACAGATACGCAGTATTTT.

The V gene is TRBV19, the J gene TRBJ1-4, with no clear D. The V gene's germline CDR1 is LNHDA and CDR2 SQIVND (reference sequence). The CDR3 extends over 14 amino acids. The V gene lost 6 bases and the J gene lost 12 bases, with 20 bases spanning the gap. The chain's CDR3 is CASRVVGVGGELFF. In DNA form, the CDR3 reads TGTGCCAGTAGGGTCGTCGGAGTCGGTGGGGAACTGTTTTTT.

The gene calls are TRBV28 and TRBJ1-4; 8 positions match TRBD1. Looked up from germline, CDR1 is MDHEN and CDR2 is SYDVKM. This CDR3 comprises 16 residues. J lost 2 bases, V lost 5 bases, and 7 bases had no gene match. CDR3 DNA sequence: TGTGCCAGCAGTGAGACAGGGGAGGCTACTAATGAAAAACTGTTTTTT. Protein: CASSETGEATNEKLFF.

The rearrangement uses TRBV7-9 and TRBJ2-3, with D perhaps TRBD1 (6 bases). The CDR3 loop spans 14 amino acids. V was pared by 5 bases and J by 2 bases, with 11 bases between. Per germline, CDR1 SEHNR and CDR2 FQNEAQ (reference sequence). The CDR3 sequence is CASSLDSYTDTQYF. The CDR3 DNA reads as TGTGCCAGCAGCCTGGACAGTTACACAGATACGCAGTATTTT.

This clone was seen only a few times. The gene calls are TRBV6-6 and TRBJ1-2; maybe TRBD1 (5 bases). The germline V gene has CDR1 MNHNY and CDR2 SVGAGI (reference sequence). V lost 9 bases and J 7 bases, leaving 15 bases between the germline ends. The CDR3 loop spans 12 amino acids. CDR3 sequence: CASTMMGGGYTF. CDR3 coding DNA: TGTGCCAGTACCATGATGGGGGGTGGCTACACCTTC.